This T cell receptor (beta chain) appears in the sequencing data of a study of Ad26.COV2.S vaccination and SARS-CoV-2 variants. The treatment here: about 20 received Ad26.COV2.S at low or high dose, single or two shots; about 5 received placebo; per-sample allocation not given. Material that was analyzed had been drawn on day 63 after the first vaccine or placebo injection. Germline-derived CDR1 and CDR2 are SGHTA and FQGNSA. This CDR3 has 16 residues. V lost 3 bases to trimming and J lost 1 base; unmatched junction nucleotides: 6. The table came from immunoSEQ multiplex PCR; TCRdb's copy has only in-frame clones and leaves some out. The profile shows around 320,000 clones, 86% of them singletons.

The sequence came from a person aged 18-65 years who received the Ad26.COV2.S COVID-19 vaccine or a placebo. Sample: peripheral blood, taken in a trial of Ad26.COV2.S vaccine versus placebo. The gene calls are TRBV7-2 and TRBJ2-5, with 9 positions matching TRBD2. Here the CDR3 reads CASSLMAGGTQETQYF. In DNA, the CDR3 is TGTGCCAGCAGCTTGATGGCGGGGGGGACCCAAGAGACCCAGTACTTC.